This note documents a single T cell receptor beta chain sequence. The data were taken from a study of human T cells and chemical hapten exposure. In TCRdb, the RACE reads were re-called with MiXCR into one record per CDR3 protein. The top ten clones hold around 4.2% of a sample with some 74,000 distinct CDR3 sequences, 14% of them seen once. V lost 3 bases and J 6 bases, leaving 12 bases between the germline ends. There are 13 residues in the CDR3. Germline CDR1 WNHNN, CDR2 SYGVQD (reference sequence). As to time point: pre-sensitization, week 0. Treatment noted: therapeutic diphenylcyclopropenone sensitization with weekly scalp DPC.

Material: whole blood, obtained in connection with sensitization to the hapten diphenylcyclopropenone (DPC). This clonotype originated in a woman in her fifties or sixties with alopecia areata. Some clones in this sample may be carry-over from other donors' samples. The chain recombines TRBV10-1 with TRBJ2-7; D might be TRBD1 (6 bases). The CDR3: CASSENRVGEQYF. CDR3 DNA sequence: TGCGCCAGCAGTGAAAACAGGGTAGGCGAGCAGTACTTC.